What follows describes a single T cell receptor beta chain. Antigen: not known. This sample was included in a study of post-analysis software for immune sequencing data. Study-wide background: Relapsing-remitting, secondary progressive and progressive-relapsing multiple sclerosis were all included among the disease courses.

The TCR beta cDNA libraries carried unique molecular identifiers. Roughly 0.5 million cDNA molecules were obtained from roughly 0.93 to 9.6 million T cells. TCRdb independently ran MiXCR on the PCR reads; one entry per CDR3 protein. The sample holds hundreds of thousands of distinct CDR3 sequences; roughly three fifths are singletons and the top ten take around 11%. This CDR3 spans 15 amino acids. V lost 5 bases and J lost 0, with 16 bases in between. Germline CDR1 and CDR2: SQVTM and ANQGSEA. Study outcomes and limitations: Compared with controls, patients had more of 4 to 6 TRBV segments, including TRBV5-6, TRBV5-1 and TRBV20-1. By F measure, strong co-clustering occurred among samples prepared in the same batch. Patients with multiple sclerosis recorded significantly lower normalized Chao1 diversity than controls, the study found.

The V and J genes are TRBV29-1 and TRBJ1-2; weak D call: TRBD1 (6 bases). The sample consisted of blood. The sequence was collected from a girl under 10 years old with multiple sclerosis. CDR3 region: CSVPGRGRANYGYTF. The CDR3 DNA sequence: TGCAGCGTTCCCGGCCGGGGGCGAGCTAACTATGGCTACACCTTC.